This passage covers 8 T cell receptor beta chains from one sample sequenced in a study of PD-L1 blockade in urothelial cancer. TCRdb's copy holds only in-frame clones and misses some; the assay was immunoSEQ multiplex PCR. This table has over 75,000 clones, roughly 90% appearing once. The time point denotes: pretreatment peripheral blood. The input for sequencing was PBMCs, taken around atezolizumab (anti-PD-L1) treatment. These receptor sequences come from a woman older than 75 with urothelial cancer.

This chain connects TRBV19 to TRBJ1-2; possible D gene TRBD1, 6 bases. V was pared by 3 bases and J by 1 base, with 15 bases between. Germline-derived CDR1 and CDR2 are LNHDA and SQIVND (reference sequence). CDR3 length: 16 amino acids. The CDR3 loop is CASSIQTGLHNYGYTF. The CDR3 DNA is TGTGCCAGTAGTATTCAAACAGGGCTTCATAACTATGGCTACACCTTC.

The chain couples TRBV19 to TRBJ1-5; D uncertain. V lost 4 bases, J lost 2 bases, and 12 bases lay in between. Germline CDR1 LNHDA, CDR2 SQIVND (reference sequence). CDR3 size: 15 residues. The CDR3 loop is CASSTTVGGNQPQHF. In DNA form, the CDR3 reads TGTGCCAGTAGTACCACGGTGGGCGGCAATCAGCCCCAGCATTTT.

This chain connects TRBV5-1 to TRBJ2-3, with 7 bases lining up with TRBD2. This CDR3 is 14 amino acids long. V shed 0 bases, J shed 5 bases, and the junction held 3 bases outside the gene matches. Germline values: CDR1 SGHRS, CDR2 YFSETQ. The CDR3 DNA reads TGCGCCAGCAGCTTGGCGCGGGGGAAAGATACGCAGTATTTT. It encodes CASSLARGKDTQYF.

The chain recombines TRBV19 with TRBJ1-5; D gene ambiguous. V gave up 4 bases and J gave up 2 bases, with 15 bases separating them. The CDR3 is made up of 16 amino acids. The germline V gene encodes CDR1 LNHDA and CDR2 SQIVND (reference sequence). CDR3 sequence reads: CASSTMAGYGNQPQHF. DNA of the CDR3: TGTGCCAGTAGTACCATGGCGGGGTACGGCAATCAGCCCCAGCATTTT.

The chain couples TRBV11-2 to TRBJ2-7, with TRBD1 matching 7 bases. The CDR3 contains 14 residues. The germline V gene has CDR1 SGHAT and CDR2 FQNNGV. Unmatched junction bases numbered 10, after V lost 5 bases and J lost 6 bases. The CDR3 DNA reads TGTGCCAGCAGCGTACGATCCGGGACAGCCGAGCAGTACTTC. It encodes CASSVRSGTAEQYF.

This sequence joins TRBV19 and TRBJ1-5; D call uncertain. Trimming took 7 bases from V and 1 from J, leaving 17 bases between them. The CDR3 spans 16 residues. In germline, CDR1 is LNHDA, CDR2 SQIVND (reference sequence). The CDR3 sequence is CASKVGPSGSNQPQHF. The CDR3 DNA reads as TGTGCCAGTAAGGTAGGTCCCTCCGGGAGCAATCAGCCCCAGCATTTT. Full variable domain (missing parts from reference TRBV19 and TRBJ1-5): DGGITQSPKYLFRKEGQNVTLSCEQNLNHDAMYWYRQDPGQGLRLIYYSQIVNDFQKGDIAEGYSVSREKKESFPLTVTSAQKNPTAFYLCASKVGPSGSNQPQHFGDGTRLSIL.

The chain uses TRBV30 and TRBJ2-5; D is possibly TRBD2 (5 bases). Germline V CDR1 and CDR2: GTSNPN, SVGIG (reference sequence). Deletions cut 2 bases from V and 3 bases from J, with 13 bases between. The CDR3 contains 14 residues. DNA of the CDR3: TGTGCCTGGAGTCCGGGGTTGAACGAAGAGACCCAGTACTTC. Translating it yields CAWSPGLNEETQYF.

The chain joins TRBV5-5 to TRBJ2-7; TRBD1 aligns across 7 bases. This CDR3 comprises 15 residues. V shed 6 bases, J shed 4 bases, and the junction held 13 bases outside the gene matches. Germline V CDR1 and CDR2: SGHKS, YYEKEE (reference sequence). DNA for the CDR3: TGTGCCAGCAACCTCGACAGGGAAGGTAGTTACGAGCAGTACTTC. Translating it yields CASNLDREGSYEQYF.